The following is a T cell receptor (beta chain) sequence with its context. No cognate antigen has been identified for it. No much larger clonotype is one base removed from it; base qualities were not supplied. Preparation of the library involved the immunoSEQ multiplex PCR assay. For the multiplex PCR, a mixture combining 60 forward primers for TCR Vbeta segments and 13 reverse primers for TCR Jbeta segments was used. Amplification of the CDR3 region of rearranged TCR beta genes was performed with a multiplex PCR assay on genomic DNA. The amplified TCR beta libraries were sequenced on the Illumina HiSeq System as 87-base-pair reads. The source study handled its data this way. In a later analysis, around 80 million unique TCR beta chains were counted across the roughly 670 repertoires, and roughly 11 million of these chains were shared by at least two donors. To remove PCR and sequencing errors, raw reads were error-corrected and collapsed into unique sequences using a nearest-neighbor algorithm that merged closely related sequences. V, D and J gene segments were assigned by aligning CDR3 sequences to IMGT reference sequences. For a sequence to be retained, a match of at least six nucleotides to both a V gene segment and a J gene segment was required. Rearrangements were called productive when the CDR3 lacked stop codons and stayed in frame with V and J; all others were non-productive. CDR3 was defined by IMGT convention, running from the second conserved V-encoded cysteine to the conserved J-encoded phenylalanine. Sequences without an unambiguous match to a single V gene segment were excluded from the earlier analysis of a few hundred of the donors. An earlier analysis of fewer than 750 of the donors called V segments functional above 56.7% productive rearrangements and segregating when the between-donor standard deviation exceeded 5%. A statistical classification framework was developed to diagnose cytomegalovirus status using the catalog of TCR beta chain sequences. In a later analysis, TCR nucleotide sequences were compared against IMGT/GENE-DB human TR gene sequences so that V and J genes could be assigned. The TCRdist pipeline was used in a later analysis to assign CDR3 sequences and most-parsimonious VDJ recombination scenarios. In a later analysis, each TCR beta chain was defined by its CDR3 amino acid sequence together with its V-gene family, and reads without a unique V-gene family were excluded. In a later analysis, 450 to 600 highly shared, low-generation-probability nucleotide sequences were removed to address suspected cross-contamination and a sequencing artifact. For each public chain, a later analysis derived a clonal expansion index from normalized ranks of inferred template counts within each repertoire. In a later analysis, generation probabilities were computed with a VDJ recombination model fitted to out-of-frame rearrangements, and the resulting probabilities were checked against IGoR. In a later analysis, TCR-TCR, TCR-HLA and TCR-CMV co-occurrence was scored with hypergeometric tests, and a repertoire-size bias correction was applied to TCR pairs. False discovery rates were estimated in a later analysis by permuting HLA or CMV assignments 20 times. In a later analysis, co-occurring TCRs were grouped using DBSCAN, with TCRdist sequence similarity added in when clustering inside HLA-allele-positive subsets. Co-occurrence clustering excluded repertoires with fewer than 30,000 or more than 120,000 public chains, plus five with anomalous nucleotide sharing. This is the immuneACCESS table as TCRdb keeps it, with only in-frame sequences that have V and J called. A part of the clones is gone; compared with another copy, unresolved V genes explain less than half, and the rest is unexplained. V, J and clone size derive from that table, while D and trimming were established from the DNA sequence. This sample lists roughly 45,000 clones; less than 75% were detected once. The ten largest clones capture approximately 12% of the sample.

The data derive from a study of cytomegalovirus exposure and HLA in healthy donors (dated by TCRdb to the late 2010s). Concerning the study at large: An earlier analysis of roughly 630 of the donors reported approximately 290 Gb of sequence data and more than 90 million unique TCR beta sequences from 150 million to 200 million T cells. The number of typed donors differed by locus: about 620-640 for A, B, C, DRB1 and DQB1; roughly 510 for DQA1; 606 for DPA1; and 400 to 480 for DPB1. Rather than drawing on any new phenotypic data, the later analysis identified candidate immune exposures from TCR beta sequences and the way those sequences occurred across donors. A later analysis re-examined previously published TCR beta repertoires from more than 550 donors and added high-resolution HLA genotyping to investigate patterns of TCR occurrence. Because of strong linkage in the cohort, five DR-DQ haplotypes were treated as single units for association and clustering. Every discovery cohort repertoire had been produced on one sequencing platform. The study aimed to test whether signatures of past pathogen exposure could be identified by cataloging public T cell receptors. An earlier analysis of fewer than 750 of the donors used high-throughput TCR beta sequencing to judge whether each TCR beta V gene segment behaved as functional or pseudogenic. Among some 400 genotyped donors of the cohort, an average of around 250,000 unique TCR beta nucleotide sequences was sequenced per donor, of which about 19% were non-productive. High-throughput TCR immunosequencing, statistical association of individual TCRs with disease status, and machine learning were combined to predict cytomegalovirus infection status. Class I and class II HLA loci were covered by the typing at four-digit resolution. In a later genetic analysis, genome-wide SNP genotypes for about three fifths of the 666 donors were used, and that subset was treated as a discovery cohort. Alongside the repertoire data, information on donor age, sex, ethnicity and CMV serostatus was compiled. The genetic ancestry cluster associated with self-reported Caucasian donors included about 81% of the 350 to 500 genotyped donors. Using immunosequencing, the study profiled T cell repertoires from 500 to 800 subjects and related those repertoires to cytomegalovirus serostatus. Around 330 gigabases of sequencing data and approximately 92 million unique TCR sequences made up an early release that covered 640 HLA-typed donors. Along with the approximately 620-subject first cohort, a separate validation cohort of over 90 different subjects was used.

In total, 630 or so healthy bone marrow donors made up the cohort. At the time of sampling, every cohort member was nominally healthy, though immune exposures that went unrecorded were likely present. The donor was CMV seropositive and belonged to the group of 250 to 350 seropositive cohort members. A peripheral blood sample was provided by each donor, and peripheral blood mononuclear cells were used for TCR beta sequencing. Genomic DNA was extracted from the blood cell samples with the Qiagen DNeasy Blood Extraction Kit. Based on the germline V gene, the CDR1 and CDR2 sequences are SGHRS and YFSETQ. Relative to germline, V is missing 3 bases and J is missing 4 bases, with 12 bases of the junction outside any gene match. Counted from cysteine to phenylalanine, this CDR3 has 16 amino acids. Left in the record is the CDR3 DNA by itself, 48 bases read in frame from the first base. Beyond this particular receptor, the publication reports: In an earlier analysis of 450 to 750 of the donors, most TCR beta V segments appeared in productive rearrangements about 87% or about 30% of the time, broadly matching IMGT annotations. Most TCR sequences were observed very rarely across donors, whereas some public TCRs were present in many individuals. Because counts were too low, seventeen rarely observed V segments, including chromosome 9 orphons, were left out of the earlier analysis of about 620 of the donors. The classifier was reported to diagnose cytomegalovirus status with high specificity and sensitivity in both the original cohort and the validation cohort. A further reported finding was that TCR beta sequences accurately predicted the HLA-A and HLA-B alleles for most subjects in the first cohort. A later analysis found that most CMV-associated TCR beta chains appeared HLA-restricted, with HLA associations seemingly driven largely by CMV exposure. HLA typing was unavailable for some donors at each locus, so association tests used only the typed subset. A later analysis found that HLA-associated TCR beta chains were more clonally expanded and had lower generation probabilities than equally common non-associated chains. Roughly uniform sequencing depth across donors was assumed in presence/absence analyses, although this assumption may not hold. In a later analysis, several top co-occurrence clusters were reported to appear linked to parvovirus B19, influenza, CMV and Epstein-Barr virus. A few of the identified cytomegalovirus-associated TCR beta chains were confirmed in vitro to be specific for cytomegalovirus antigens. A later analysis found that TCR association rates varied across HLA loci, with DRB1 alleles showing the most associated TCRs and HLA-C alleles the fewest. In a later analysis, around 15,000 TCR beta sequences were associated with specific HLA alleles at a false discovery rate of 0.05. According to a later genetic analysis, donors in an Asian-associated ancestry cluster had fewer N-insertions in productive TCRs than the roughly 660-donor mean. In a later genetic analysis, a missense DCLRE1C variant was associated with V-gene and J-gene trimming of TCR beta chains, and the association was replicated in an independent cohort. The only immune exposure information available for the cohort was CMV serostatus. Correlated functional status among segregating V segments might reflect linkage disequilibrium, but an unknown experimental factor could not be ruled out. In the study, about 150 TCR beta chains were listed as associated with cytomegalovirus. Some IMGT-functional V segments, including TRBV6-2 and TRBV6-3, could not be distinguished by the 87-base-pair reads and were therefore excluded. When HLA alleles, especially DR and DQ, strongly co-occurred, TCR associations were difficult to assign to individual alleles. Only TCR beta chains were sequenced in this cohort, and the absence of alpha or paired-chain data limited detectable features. According to the authors, the approach could potentially be generalized to other disease states and immunological phenotypes. A cluster of highly shared sequence variants was judged likely to represent a technical artifact of the sequencing pipeline.

This receptor was taken from a man in his 60s in good health and CMV-seropositive. This sequence uses TRBV5-1 and TRBJ2-7, with 8 bases aligning to TRBD2. Sequenced: PBMCs. CDR3 protein: CASSSWGREGQYEQYF. The sequence in DNA is TGCGCCAGCAGCTCCTGGGGACGGGAGGGCCAGTACGAGCAGTACTTC.